Below, 32 T cell receptor beta chains from the same sample are listed, as sequenced in a study of regulatory T cells in long-lasting Graves disease. Time point of the sample: newly diagnosed GD, antithyroid drugs for less than 3 months. After RNA was extracted from PBMCs, the TCR library was made from it. Arm-PCR of CDR3 regions and iRepertoire HTBI primers were used to build TCR beta libraries. TCRdb fed the multiplex PCR reads into MiXCR, producing one record per CDR3 protein. Among some 400,000 distinct CDR3 sequences listed, 14% to 15% were seen once. The same sample was also studied in work on T cells in Graves' hyperthyroidism and ophthalmopathy.

The sequences come from peripheral blood mononuclear cells (PBMCs), collected at new diagnosis, from a patient treated with antithyroid drugs. The origin of the receptors is a young woman with Graves disease.

This clonotype was seen at least ten times. The gene calls are TRBV29-1 and TRBJ2-7; a weak D match, TRBD2 (6 bases). The V and J ends lost 3 bases and 6 bases respectively, with 15 bases between them. This CDR3 has 13 residues. Germline CDR1 is SQVTM and CDR2 is ANQGSEA. CDR3 sequence reads: CSVEWGLASEQYF. The CDR3 coding sequence is TGCAGCGTTGAGTGGGGTCTAGCGAGCGAGCAGTACTTC.

Many counts were recorded for this clonotype. The V gene is TRBV20-1, the J gene TRBJ2-7; 12 positions match TRBD2. V gave up 3 bases and J gave up 2 bases; unmatched junction bases: 5. Germline lookup yields CDR1 DFQATT and CDR2 SNEGSKA (reference sequence). This CDR3 has 15 amino acids. CDR3 sequence reads: CSASNLAGGTYEQYF. The CDR3 coding sequence is TGCAGTGCTAGTAATCTAGCGGGGGGGACCTACGAGCAGTACTTC.

V usage is TRBV7-9 and J usage is TRBJ2-5, with 9 positions matching TRBD1. Germline V lookup: CDR1 SEHNR, CDR2 FQNEAQ (reference sequence). Unmatched junction bases numbered 12, after V lost 3 bases and J lost 7 bases. The CDR3 runs 16 residues. The CDR3 sequence is CASSLAGDRAVGTQYF. The CDR3 DNA follows: TGTGCCAGCAGCTTGGCTGGGGACAGGGCAGTTGGGACCCAGTACTTC. Complete variable domain (other parts from reference TRBV7-9 and TRBJ2-5): DTGVSQNPRHKITKRGQNVTFRCDPISEHNRLYWYRQTLGQGPEFLTYFQNEAQLEKSRLLSDRFSAERPKGSFSTLEIQRTEQGDSAMYLCASSLAGDRAVGTQYFGPGTRLLVL.

The table lists this clonotype with many counts. The chain uses TRBV24-1 and TRBJ2-7; tentative D call: TRBD1 (6 bases). This CDR3 has 13 residues. The V gene lost 4 bases and the J gene lost 4 bases, with 10 bases spanning the gap. Germline V lookup: CDR1 KGHDR, CDR2 SFDVKD. In DNA, the CDR3 is TGTGCCACCAGTGACCGGACAGAATACGAGCAGTACTTC. As protein: CATSDRTEYEQYF.

This clonotype has more than one count but fewer than ten. The rearrangement joins TRBV9 to TRBJ1-1, with D unclear. The V end was cut by 3 bases, the J end by 2 bases, with 11 bases between. Germline lookup yields CDR1 SGDLS and CDR2 YYNGEE. This CDR3 is built from 14 residues. CDR3 amino acids: CASSGRIPNTEAFF. DNA for the CDR3: TGTGCCAGCAGCGGCAGAATACCAAACACTGAAGCTTTCTTT. The complete variable domain, with remaining parts taken from reference TRBV9 and TRBJ1-1, reads DSGVTQTPKHLITATGQRVTLRCSPRSGDLSVYWYQQSLDQGLQFLIQYYNGEERAKGNILERFSAQQFPDLHSELNLSSLELGDSALYFCASSGRIPNTEAFFGQGTRLTVV.

This clonotype was recorded at least ten times. Here the CDR3 DNA reads TGTGCCAGCATTCAGGGGGGGGGGCTCTACAATCAGCCCCAGCATTTT. Encoded protein: CASIQGGGLYNQPQHF. The chain recombines TRBV12-3 or TRBV12-4 with TRBJ1-5, with TRBD1 identical over 7 bases. CDR3 size: 16 residues. Germline trimming cut 7 bases from V and 3 bases from J; bases unmatched to any gene: 12.

The V gene is TRBV27, the J gene TRBJ2-4, with 8 bases that match TRBD2. From germline, CDR1 is MNHEY and CDR2 SMNVEV (reference sequence). There are 16 residues in the CDR3. Trimming took 8 bases from V and 7 from J; bases not matched to a gene: 16. For the CDR3, the DNA is TGTGCCAGCCGACCCCCGGGGGGGAGCGAGGCGAACATTCAGTACTTC. As protein: CASRPPGGSEANIQYF.

This clonotype was recorded many times. DNA of the CDR3: TGTGCCAGCAGTCCCCTCGGTTCCGGGGGAGTGGGATACAATGAGCAGTTCTTC. Translated, it gives CASSPLGSGGVGYNEQFF. The chain employs TRBV27 and TRBJ2-1; maybe TRBD2 (6 bases). Trimming cost V 5 bases and J 4 bases, with 24 bases left between them. Germline V gene sequence: CDR1 MNHEY, CDR2 SMNVEV (reference sequence). CDR3 length equals 18 residues.

This clonotype was detected many times. This sequence joins TRBV14 and TRBJ2-2; D is tentatively TRBD1 or TRBD2 (5 bases each). In germline, CDR1 is SGHDN, CDR2 FVKESK. The V and J ends lost 2 bases and 7 bases respectively, with 14 bases between them. This CDR3 has 15 residues. CDR3 sequence (DNA): TGTGCCAGCAGCCAATTGGGGGAGCCCCTCGGGGAGCTGTTTTTT. Translation gives CASSQLGEPLGELFF.

This clonotype has a handful of counts. The V gene is TRBV7-3, the J gene TRBJ2-4; TRBD1 aligns across 9 bases. Germline CDR1 reads SGHTA; CDR2 reads FQGTGA. The CDR3 runs 19 residues. V lost 0 bases to trimming and J lost 3 bases; unmatched junction nucleotides: 12. CDR3 coding DNA: TGTGCCAGCAGCTTAACTGGGGGGGGGACAGGGAATGGCAAAAACATTCAGTACTTC. This sequence encodes CASSLTGGGTGNGKNIQYF.

This clonotype was observed at least ten times. The chain links TRBV5-5 to TRBJ2-1; TRBD1 matches at 8 bases. This CDR3 has 15 residues. V trimming: 4 bases; J trimming: 4 bases; junction bases outside the gene matches: 7. The germline gives CDR1 SGHKS, CDR2 YYEKEE (reference sequence). Here the CDR3 reads CASSPDRGIYNEQFF. CDR3 nucleotide sequence: TGTGCCAGCAGCCCCGACAGGGGAATTTACAATGAGCAGTTCTTC.

The chain recombines TRBV7-9 with TRBJ1-1; no reliable D call. V was cut by 2 bases and J by 5 bases, with 12 bases left in between. The CDR3 consists of 14 residues. Germline V gene sequence: CDR1 SEHNR, CDR2 FQNEAQ (reference sequence). CDR3 loop: CASSLKGSGTEAFF. The CDR3, as DNA: TGTGCCAGCAGCTTAAAGGGTAGCGGGACTGAAGCTTTCTTT.

This clonotype has more than one count but fewer than ten. The chain combines TRBV19 with TRBJ2-1, with D uncertain. V was cut by 4 bases and J by 8 bases, with 9 bases left in between. CDR1 and CDR2 from the germline V gene are LNHDA and SQIVND (reference sequence). There are 12 residues in the CDR3. The CDR3 bases are TGTGCCAGTAGTAAATATGGGGATGAGCAGTTCTTC. It encodes CASSKYGDEQFF.

This clonotype was counted ten times or more. V usage is TRBV11-2 and J usage is TRBJ2-6; D call uncertain. The CDR3 runs to 14 residues. Germline values: CDR1 SGHAT, CDR2 FQNNGV. V lost 4 bases to trimming and J lost 0 bases, with 4 bases between them. The CDR3: CASSSLSGANVLTF. CDR3 in DNA: TGTGCCAGCAGCTCCCTCTCTGGGGCCAACGTCCTGACTTTC.

This clonotype turned up a few times. The gene calls are TRBV7-3 and TRBJ2-7, with D unclear. The germline CDR1 and CDR2 sequences are SGHTA and FQGTGA. CDR3 length: 13 residues. Trimming pared 5 bases from V and 5 bases from J, leaving 13 bases between. The chain's CDR3 is CASSPLHGDEQYF. The CDR3, as DNA: TGTGCCAGCAGCCCTCTACATGGCGACGAGCAGTACTTC. Combining the CDR3 with reference TRBV7-3 and TRBJ2-7 gives the whole variable domain GAGVSQTPSNKVTEKGKYVELRCDPISGHTALYWYRQSLGQGPEFLIYFQGTGAADDSGLPNDRFFAVRPEGSVSTLKIQRTERGDSAVYLCASSPLHGDEQYFGPGTRLTVT.

For this clonotype: A read error is possible here, since a much larger clone lies one base away. The CDR3 protein is CASSLEPSAEATEAFF. In DNA, the CDR3 is TGTGCCAGCAGCTTAGAGCCCTCCGCCGAGGCAACTGAAGCTTTCTTT. This chain links TRBV5-1 with TRBJ1-1; D is unclear. Germline-derived CDR1 and CDR2 are SGHRS and YFSETQ. The CDR3 extends over 16 amino acids.

This clonotype was detected ten times or more. J is TRBJ2-3 and V is TRBV20-1; D remains unclear. V lost 8 bases and J 4 bases, leaving 16 bases between the germline ends. CDR3 length: 13 amino acids. Germline V gives CDR1 DFQATT, CDR2 SNEGSKA (reference sequence). CDR3: CSSPVWESDTQYF. The CDR3 nucleotides are TGCAGTTCTCCTGTTTGGGAATCAGATACGCAGTATTTT.

This clonotype showed up many times. The chain employs TRBV29-1 and TRBJ2-7, with TRBD1 matching over 8 bases. The CDR3 is made up of 15 amino acids. Germline lookup yields CDR1 SQVTM and CDR2 ANQGSEA. J gave up 3 bases and V 8 bases, and 15 bases lay outside the gene matches. CDR3 bases: TGCAGCTATTCTACCGGGACAGGCGGGATCTACGAGCAGTACTTC. As protein: CSYSTGTGGIYEQYF.

This clonotype showed up just a few times. This chain links TRBV15 with TRBJ1-2, with 12 bases that match TRBD1. Losses at the gene ends were 5 bases for V and 7 bases for J; bases not matched to a gene: 8. CDR3 length equals 15 residues. CDR1 LNHNV and CDR2 YYDKDF come from the germline V gene (reference sequence). CDR3 loop: CATSRGGQGALGYTF. Written as DNA, the CDR3 is TGTGCCACCAGCCGAGGGGGACAGGGGGCGCTTGGCTACACCTTC.

This clonotype was found many times. The V call is TRBV12-3 or TRBV12-4, the J call TRBJ1-1; perhaps TRBD1 as D (6 bases). V was shortened by 3 bases and J by 5 bases, with 10 bases between the two germline ends. The CDR3 covers 13 residues. This chain's CDR3 is CASSFTGKTEAFF. In DNA, the CDR3 is TGTGCCAGCAGTTTCACAGGGAAAACTGAAGCTTTCTTT.

This clonotype was observed many times. V gene TRBV27 combines with J gene TRBJ2-5; 7 positions match TRBD2. In germline, CDR1 is MNHEY, CDR2 SMNVEV (reference sequence). The CDR3 is 16 amino acids. The ends lost 6 bases at V and 2 bases at J; junction bases unmatched: 12. The CDR3 sequence: CASRRGGGGVQETQYF. In DNA, the CDR3 is TGTGCCAGCAGGCGTGGGGGGGGAGGGGTTCAAGAGACCCAGTACTTC.

The gene calls are TRBV2 and TRBJ1-3; D gene ambiguous. Trimming took 0 bases from V and 6 from J, leaving 12 bases between them. Germline lookup yields CDR1 SNHLY and CDR2 FYNNEI. The CDR3 length is 15 residues. The CDR3 nucleotides read TGTGCCAGCAGTGAAGCAGGCGCGACTGAAAACACCATATATTTT. It is translated as CASSEAGATENTIYF.

This clonotype was picked up many times. V and J are TRBV24-1 and TRBJ1-1; D might be TRBD1 (5 bases). The CDR3 spans 13 residues. Trimming cost V 4 bases and J 5 bases, with 10 bases left between them. The V gene's germline CDR1 is KGHDR and CDR2 SFDVKD. Here the CDR3 reads CATSDGGGTEAFF. As DNA, the CDR3 is TGTGCCACCAGTGACGGGGGAGGGACTGAAGCTTTCTTT.

As for this clonotype: A much larger clone sits a single nucleotide away, making a read error possible. The gene calls are TRBV11-2 and TRBJ2-7; 10 bases are a match to TRBD2. The junction had 6 bases not matched to a gene; V was cut back by 5 bases and J by 2 bases. Germline loops: CDR1 SGHAT, CDR2 FQNNGV. The CDR3 is made up of 15 amino acids. CDR3 region: CASSPSGGVPYEQYF. DNA of the CDR3: TGTGCCAGCAGCCCAAGCGGGGGGGTACCCTACGAGCAGTACTTC.

This clonotype occurred many times. The V gene is TRBV6-5, the J gene TRBJ2-5, with 9 bases identical to TRBD2. In germline, CDR1 is MNHEY, CDR2 SVGAGI. The V and J ends lost 0 bases and 0 bases, in that order; junction bases with no gene match: 26. The CDR3 is 24 residues long. The CDR3 nucleotides read TGTGCCAGCAGTTACTCAGGCGTGTTGGCGCATTCGGGCGGGAGGGTCTTTGACCAAGAGACCCAGTACTTC. This gives the protein CASSYSGVLAHSGGRVFDQETQYF.

This clonotype was recorded at least ten times. This rearrangement joins TRBV5-1 to TRBJ2-1; a weak D match, TRBD2 (5 bases). The germline gives CDR1 SGHRS, CDR2 YFSETQ. The CDR3 spans 13 residues. With 0 bases removed from V and 9 bases from J, the gap between germline ends came to 10 bases. The CDR3: CASSLGRDGEQFF. The CDR3 DNA sequence: TGCGCCAGCAGCTTGGGACGGGATGGTGAGCAGTTCTTC.

A word on this clonotype: Mismatch with germline at one junction end may stem from a read error. The J gene is TRBJ2-7, the V gene TRBV4-1; D may be TRBD2 (6 bases). Germline CDR1 MGHRA, CDR2 YSYEKL. The CDR3 runs to 13 residues. The DNA of the CDR3 is TGCGCCAGCAGCCAAGTAACCTCGACGGGGGTGCACTTC. Translating gives CASSQVTSTGVHF.

This clonotype was detected many times. V and J are TRBV6-2 or TRBV6-3 and TRBJ2-5, with D hard to call. The CDR3 loop spans 14 amino acids. Germline CDR1 reads MNHEY; CDR2 reads SVGEGT. The V and J ends lost 6 bases and 5 bases respectively, with 16 bases between them. This chain's CDR3 is CASRLNGQRETQYF. The CDR3, as DNA: TGTGCCAGCAGGCTAAACGGGCAAAGGGAGACCCAGTACTTC.

This clonotype was seen at least ten times. V usage is TRBV5-1 and J usage is TRBJ2-1; the match to TRBD2 covers 7 bases. Trimming took 0 bases from V and 8 from J; bases not matched to a gene: 5. The CDR3 consists of 14 residues. Germline lookup yields CDR1 SGHRS and CDR2 YFSETQ. The CDR3 bases are TGCGCCAGCAGCTTGGGCGGGAGTTCCGATGAGCAGTTCTTC. This translates into CASSLGGSSDEQFF.

About this clonotype itself: At one end the junction does not follow the germline gene, possibly because of a read error. The chain links TRBV6-5 to TRBJ1-5; perhaps TRBD1 as D (6 bases). The CDR3 covers 15 residues. Germline loops: CDR1 MNHEY, CDR2 SVGAGI. The CDR3 DNA reads as TGTGCCAGCAGTTACTCCGGGGGGGGCAATCGGCCCCAGCATTTT. It yields the protein CASSYSGGGNRPQHF.

Ten or more counts support this clonotype. The chain combines TRBV27 with TRBJ2-3; 7 bases align to TRBD2. This CDR3 is built from 16 residues. Losses at the gene ends were 6 bases for V and 4 bases for J; bases not matched to a gene: 13. CDR1 and CDR2 from the germline V gene are MNHEY and SMNVEV (reference sequence). The CDR3 DNA sequence: TGTGCCAGCAGGCCTCGCATAGCGGGCTTGGCAGATACGCAGTATTTT. It is translated as CASRPRIAGLADTQYF.

This clonotype was seen at least ten times. The CDR3: CAIRDDRNTEAFF. CDR3 DNA sequence: TGTGCCATCAGAGACGACAGGAACACTGAAGCTTTCTTT. The chain uses TRBV10-3 and TRBJ1-1; TRBD1 is a possible D gene (5 bases). Germline assignment: CDR1 ENHRY and CDR2 SYGVKD. The germline V and J ends were trimmed by 6 bases and 1 base, with 9 bases remaining between them. The CDR3 has 13 residues.